One and the same sample provided the 5 T cell receptor beta chains below, sequenced in a study of Graves' ophthalmopathy and Graves' hyperthyroidism. Amplification of TCR beta CDR3 regions used RNA transcripts. Scientists carried out first-round RT-PCR using HTBI primers and then a second-round multiplex PCR. From the multiplex PCR reads, TCRdb called clonotypes with MiXCR, one entry per CDR3 protein. This sample carries 500,000 to 600,000 distinct CDR3 sequences, less than 40% of them seen once, and the ten largest clones take about 4.2%. Sequencing was carried out using peripheral blood or thyroid tissue (not recorded which). These receptors all come from an adult man with Graves' hyperthyroidism.

This clonotype was observed many times. The chain couples TRBV19 to TRBJ2-7, with 8 bases lining up with TRBD2. Germline-derived CDR1 and CDR2 are LNHDA and SQIVND (reference sequence). The CDR3 runs to 17 residues. J lost 3 bases, V lost 3 bases, and 13 bases had no gene match. The CDR3 sequence is CASSMRDAGTRIYEQYF. CDR3 in DNA: TGTGCCAGTAGTATGAGGGACGCCGGGACTAGGATCTACGAGCAGTACTTC.

This clonotype was recorded once. A much more abundant neighbour one base away suggests this may be a read error. CDR3 amino acids: CASSIDPNQLQHF. The CDR3 DNA is TGTGCCAGTAGTATAGATCCAAATCAGCTCCAGCATTTT. The chain uses TRBV19 and TRBJ1-5; no clear D. The germline V gene has CDR1 LNHDA and CDR2 SQIVND (reference sequence). The CDR3 runs to 13 residues. Full variable domain (missing parts from reference TRBV19 and TRBJ1-5): DGGITQSPKYLFRKEGQNVTLSCEQNLNHDAMYWYRQDPGQGLRLIYYSQIVNDFQKGDIAEGYSVSREKKESFPLTVTSAQKNPTAFYLCASSIDPNQLQHFGDGTRLSIL.

This clonotype was seen only once. J is TRBJ2-7 and V is TRBV7-8; TRBD2 agrees at 9 bases. Trimming took 1 base from V and 4 from J; bases not matched to a gene: 5. There are 15 residues in the CDR3. The germline CDR1 and CDR2 sequences are SGHVS and FQNEAQ. The CDR3 loop reads CASSLVAGERYEQYF. In DNA form, the CDR3 reads TGTGCCAGCAGCTTAGTAGCGGGAGAGCGGTACGAGCAGTACTTC.

The V call is TRBV29-1, the J call TRBJ1-4; 10 positions agree with TRBD1. The CDR3 consists of 14 residues. J gave up 6 bases and V 6 bases, and 7 bases lay outside the gene matches. Germline V gene data show CDR1 as SQVTM and CDR2 as ANQGSEA. The CDR3 nucleotides read TGCAGCGTCGCCTCCGGGACAGGGGATGAAAAACTGTTTTTT. The encoded protein is CSVASGTGDEKLFF.

This clonotype appeared many times. The rearrangement joins TRBV19 to TRBJ1-1, with D perhaps TRBD1 (5 bases). Trimming took off 5 bases at V and 1 base at J, with 11 bases between the two ends. The germline V gene encodes CDR1 LNHDA and CDR2 SQIVND (reference sequence). The CDR3 consists of 14 residues. The CDR3: CASSGGYGNTEAFF. CDR3 DNA: TGTGCCAGTAGTGGGGGGTACGGGAACACTGAAGCTTTCTTT.